These T cell receptor beta chains were read from a single sample in a study. Each CDR3 protein is one row after TCRdb ran MiXCR on the RT-PCR reads. The repertoire holds about 680,000 distinct CDR3 sequences, with 12% to 15% as singletons. The sequenced sample was memory CD4+ T cells from blood. The receptors stem from a female donor in good health, serving as a healthy control. Both conserved end residues are part of each CDR3. A D gene is named only where the DNA matches it firmly. Clone size appears in some rows only: once, few, many, or a class for an expanded clone.

V	J	size	D	DNA	CDR3
TRBV20-1	TRBJ2-2	many	-	TGCAGTGCTATACCTCAAGCCGGGGAGCTGTTTTTT	CSAIPQAGELFF
TRBV20-1	TRBJ2-3	-	-	TGCAGTGCTAGAGGATCCGGGGACAACACAGATACGCAGTATTTT	CSARGSGDNTDTQYF
TRBV5-1	TRBJ2-3	-	-	TGCGCCAGCAGCTTGGCCCTGACTAGGGGCACAGATACGCAGTATTTT	CASSLALTRGTDTQYF
TRBV29-1	TRBJ2-5	many	-	TGCAGCGTTGGTGTGGCAGAGACCCAGTACTTC	CSVGVAETQYF
TRBV10-3	TRBJ1-1	few	TRBD1	TGTGCCATCGAAGACAGGGGAACTGAAGCTTTCTTT	CAIEDRGTEAFF
TRBV7-8	TRBJ2-5	many	TRBD1	TGTGCCAGCAGCGTCGGGACAGGGCAAGAGACCCAGTACTTC	CASSVGTGQETQYF
TRBV29-1	TRBJ2-1	few	TRBD2	TGCAGCGCTCGACGGGGGGTTTACAATGAGCAGTTCTTC	CSARRGVYNEQFF
TRBV2	TRBJ2-5	few	-	TGTGCCAGCGGGACCCAGTACTTC	CASGTQYF
TRBV11-1	TRBJ1-2	few	-	TGTGCCAGCAGCTTAGGACTACTCCGGGACCCGACGAATGGCTACACCTTC	CASSLGLLRDPTNGYTF
TRBV28	TRBJ2-7	-	TRBD1	TGTGCCAGCCGACCTGCGGGACAGGGACCCTACGAGCAGTACTTC	CASRPAGQGPYEQYF
TRBV7-2	TRBJ2-1	few	-	TGTGCCAGCAGCTTAACAGGGAGGTACGATGAGCAGTTCTTC	CASSLTGRYDEQFF
TRBV7-2	TRBJ1-6	-	-	TGTGCCAGCAGCCTCCAACAGGGTCCCAATTCACCCCTCCACTTT	CASSLQQGPNSPLHF
TRBV7-3	TRBJ1-2	many	TRBD1	TGTGCCAGCAGCTTAACGGGACAGGGCCGCTATGGCTACACCTTC	CASSLTGQGRYGYTF
TRBV14	TRBJ2-5	-	-	TGTGCCAGCAGCCAAGCCCTAGGGGGGGGCGGAGAGACCCAGTACTTC	CASSQALGGGGETQYF
TRBV20-1	TRBJ1-2	-	-	TGCAGTGCCCCCCTGTTAAAAGGCTACACCTTC	CSAPLLKGYTF
TRBV5-1	TRBJ2-5	-	-	TGCGCCAGCAGCTTGGAGGCGGGGCAAGAGACCCAGTACTTC	CASSLEAGQETQYF
TRBV7-2	TRBJ1-1	-	TRBD1	TGTGCCAGCAGCTTGTTTGGGTCAGGGGGCGTATTTGAAGCTTTCTTT	CASSLFGSGGVFEAFF
TRBV7-2	TRBJ1-2	few	-	TGTGCCAGCAGCTTAGCACCGTCAGACTATGGCTACACCTTC	CASSLAPSDYGYTF
TRBV4-3	TRBJ2-2	-	-	TGCGCCAGCAGCCCTGGGGCGGGGAACACCGGGGAGCTGTTTTTT	CASSPGAGNTGELFF
TRBV5-6	TRBJ2-1	many	-	TGTGCCAGCAGCTCCCTCGGGGTTAGTCCGGGGAATGAGCAGTTCTTC	CASSSLGVSPGNEQFF
TRBV20-1	TRBJ2-7	few	-	TGCAGTGCTAGAGCGGGCGGAGGAGGCTCCTACGAGCAGTACTTC	CSARAGGGGSYEQYF
TRBV18	TRBJ2-1	-	-	TGTGCCAGCTCACCATGGCCGGCCGCTGAGCAGTTCTTC	CASSPWPAAEQFF
TRBV12-3/TRBV12-4	TRBJ2-7	few	-	TGTGCCAGCAGTTTAAGGGGAAGAGAGCAGTACTTC	CASSLRGREQYF
TRBV5-1	TRBJ1-2	-	-	TGCGCCAGCAGCTTGGGGGACGGGACTTATGGCTACACCTTC	CASSLGDGTYGYTF
TRBV20-1	TRBJ2-1	few	-	TGCAGTGCTAGACCGCGGGACCTTACGAATGAGCAGTTCTTC	CSARPRDLTNEQFF
TRBV6-2/TRBV6-3	TRBJ2-5	-	-	TGTGCCAGCAGTTACATACAGGGTACGGAGACCCAGTACTTC	CASSYIQGTETQYF
TRBV7-3	TRBJ2-7	many	-	TGTGCCAGCAGCTTCGGGACTTCACTTACCTACGAGCAGTACTTC	CASSFGTSLTYEQYF
TRBV7-3	TRBJ2-3	-	-	TGTGCCAGCAGCTCCCAACGGAGGGATACGCAGTATTTT	CASSSQRRDTQYF
TRBV5-6	TRBJ1-2	many	-	TGTGCCAGCAGCTTGGCCGAGAGGGACGGCTACACCTTC	CASSLAERDGYTF
TRBV6-2/TRBV6-3	TRBJ1-4	-	-	TGTGCCAGCAGTACCCGGAATGAAAAACTGTTTTTT	CASSTRNEKLFF
TRBV12-3/TRBV12-4	TRBJ1-1	few	-	TGTGCCAGCAGTTTCAGGGTTAGGGACACTGAAGCTTTCTTT	CASSFRVRDTEAFF
TRBV2	TRBJ2-7	-	-	TGTGCCAGCAGCGGCCCGGGACTGGGCTCCTACGAGCAGTACTTC	CASSGPGLGSYEQYF
TRBV30	TRBJ1-2	many	TRBD1	TGTGCCTGGAGTGCTGGGACAGGGGCTTATAACTATGGCTACACCTTC	CAWSAGTGAYNYGYTF
TRBV2	TRBJ2-3	many	-	TGTGCCAGCAGTGTCCAAGATACGCAGTATTTT	CASSVQDTQYF
TRBV7-9	TRBJ2-2	many	-	TGTGCCAGCAGCTTCCGACACGACGAAGGCTTTAACACCGGGGAGCTGTTTTTT	CASSFRHDEGFNTGELFF
TRBV3-1	TRBJ2-7	few	-	TGTGCCAGCAGCCAAGATCTAGGGGGGGCCGGTAACGAGCAGTACTTC	CASSQDLGGAGNEQYF
TRBV2	TRBJ1-6	-	-	TGTGCCAGCAGAAGGACTCCGGACAATTCACCCCTCCACTTT	CASRRTPDNSPLHF
TRBV29-1	TRBJ2-2	many	-	TGCAGCGTCCCCGGACCGCTGAACACCGGGGAGCTGTTTTTT	CSVPGPLNTGELFF
TRBV6-2/TRBV6-3	TRBJ2-7	few	-	TGTGCCAGCAGTGAGGCAGGCTACTCCTACGAGCAGTACTTC	CASSEAGYSYEQYF
TRBV20-1	TRBJ2-1	many	-	TGCAGTGGAAGTGGGGGGGCGCCTAACAATGAGCAGTTCTTC	CSGSGGAPNNEQFF